This TCR beta chain was sequenced for a study of T cells in Graves' hyperthyroidism and ophthalmopathy. This clonotype has a handful of counts. Its matching antigen is unknown. General study results and limits: The model's output predicted ophthalmopathy at a median of around 6.9 months prior to onset. Most thyroid clonotypes expanded above 0.001 appeared in blood too.

TCR beta CDR3 sequences were amplified from RNA transcripts. An initial round of RT-PCR targeting the TCR CDR3 relied on the HTBI primer set. TCRdb fed the multiplex PCR reads into MiXCR, producing one record per CDR3 protein. The data contain about 640,000 distinct CDR3 sequences, less than 45% of them seen just once; the ten biggest clones take up approximately 6.8%. Trimming took off 4 bases at V and 4 bases at J, with 13 bases between the two ends. Germline CDR1 reads MGHRA; CDR2 reads YSYEKL. This CDR3 spans 14 amino acids. A patient was excluded if there was uncontrolled infection, other autoimmune disease, pregnancy or lactation. Diagnostic assessment was based on clinical symptoms, serum thyroxine and TRAb, thyroid ultrasound and orbital computed tomography.

Material: peripheral blood or thyroid tissue (not recorded which). The clonotype was recovered from an adult man with Graves' disease, either hyperthyroidism or ophthalmopathy (not recorded which). The chain couples TRBV4-1 to TRBJ2-5, with D perhaps TRBD1 or TRBD2 (7 bases each). The CDR3 spells CASSRTGEGETQYF. Written as DNA, the CDR3 is TGCGCCAGCAGCCGAACAGGGGAGGGAGAGACCCAGTACTTC.